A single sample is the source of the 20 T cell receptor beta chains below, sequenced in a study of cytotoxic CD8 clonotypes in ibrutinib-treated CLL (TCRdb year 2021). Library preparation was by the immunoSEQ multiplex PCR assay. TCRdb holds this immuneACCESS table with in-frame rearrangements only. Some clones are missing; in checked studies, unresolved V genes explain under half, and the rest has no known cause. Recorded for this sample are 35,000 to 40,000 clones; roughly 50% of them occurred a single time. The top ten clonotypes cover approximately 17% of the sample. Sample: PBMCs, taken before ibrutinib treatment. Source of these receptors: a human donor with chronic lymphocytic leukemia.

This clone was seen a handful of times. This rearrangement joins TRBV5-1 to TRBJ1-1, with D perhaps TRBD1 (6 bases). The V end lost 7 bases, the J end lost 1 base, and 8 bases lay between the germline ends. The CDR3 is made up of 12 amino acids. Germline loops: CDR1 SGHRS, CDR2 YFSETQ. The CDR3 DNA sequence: TGCGCCAGCGGGACACAGAACACTGAAGCTTTCTTT. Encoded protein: CASGTQNTEAFF.

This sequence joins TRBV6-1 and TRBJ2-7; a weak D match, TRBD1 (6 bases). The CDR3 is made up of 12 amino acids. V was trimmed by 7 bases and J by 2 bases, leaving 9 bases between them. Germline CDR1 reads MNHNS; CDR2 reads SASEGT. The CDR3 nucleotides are TGTGCCAGCATTGACAGGACCTACGAGCAGTACTTC. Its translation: CASIDRTYEQYF.

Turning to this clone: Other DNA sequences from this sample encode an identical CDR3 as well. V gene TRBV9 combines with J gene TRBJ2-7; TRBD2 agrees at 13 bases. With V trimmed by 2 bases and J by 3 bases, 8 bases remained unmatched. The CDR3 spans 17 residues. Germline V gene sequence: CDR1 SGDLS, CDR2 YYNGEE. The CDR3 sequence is CASSVGLAGPLGYEQYF. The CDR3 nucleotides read TGTGCCAGCAGCGTGGGACTAGCGGGGCCTCTTGGCTACGAGCAGTACTTC.

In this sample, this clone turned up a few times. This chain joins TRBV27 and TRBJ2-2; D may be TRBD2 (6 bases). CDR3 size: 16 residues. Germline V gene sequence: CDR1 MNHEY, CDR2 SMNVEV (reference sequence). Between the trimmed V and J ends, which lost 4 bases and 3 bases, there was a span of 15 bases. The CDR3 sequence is CASSSLGRRDTGELFF. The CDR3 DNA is TGTGCCAGCAGTTCCCTTGGCAGGAGGGACACCGGGGAGCTGTTTTTT.

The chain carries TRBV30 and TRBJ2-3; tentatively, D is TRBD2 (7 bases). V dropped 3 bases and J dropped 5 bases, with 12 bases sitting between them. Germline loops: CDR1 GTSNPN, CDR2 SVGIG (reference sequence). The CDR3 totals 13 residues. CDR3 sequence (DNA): TGTGCCTGGAGATCCGGGGGGCTAGATACGCAGTATTTT. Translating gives CAWRSGGLDTQYF.

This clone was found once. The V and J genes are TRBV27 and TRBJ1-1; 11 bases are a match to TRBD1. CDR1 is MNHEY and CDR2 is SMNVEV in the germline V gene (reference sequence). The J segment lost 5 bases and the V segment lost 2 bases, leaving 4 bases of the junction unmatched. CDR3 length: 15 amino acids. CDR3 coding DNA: TGTGCCAGCAGTTTAAGAGGACAGGGGGCTACTGAAGCTTTCTTT. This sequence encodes CASSLRGQGATEAFF.

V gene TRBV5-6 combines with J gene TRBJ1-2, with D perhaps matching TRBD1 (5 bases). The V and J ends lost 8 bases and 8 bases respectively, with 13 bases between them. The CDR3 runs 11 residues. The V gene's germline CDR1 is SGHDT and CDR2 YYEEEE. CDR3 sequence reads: CASSGRRGYTF. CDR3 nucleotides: TGTGCCAGTTCAGGGCGTAGGGGCTACACCTTC. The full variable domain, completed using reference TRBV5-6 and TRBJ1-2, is DAGVTQSPTHLIKTRGQQVTLRCSPKSGHDTVSWYQQALGQGPQFIFQYYEEEERQRGNFPDRFSGHQFPNYSSELNVNALLLGDSALYLCASSGRRGYTFGSGTRLTVV.

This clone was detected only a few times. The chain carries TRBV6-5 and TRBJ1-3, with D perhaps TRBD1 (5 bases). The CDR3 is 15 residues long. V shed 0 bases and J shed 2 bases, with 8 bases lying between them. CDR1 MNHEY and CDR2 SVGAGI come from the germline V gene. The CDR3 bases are TGTGCCAGCAGTTACTCTCCCAGGGCTGGAAACACCATATATTTT. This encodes CASSYSPRAGNTIYF.

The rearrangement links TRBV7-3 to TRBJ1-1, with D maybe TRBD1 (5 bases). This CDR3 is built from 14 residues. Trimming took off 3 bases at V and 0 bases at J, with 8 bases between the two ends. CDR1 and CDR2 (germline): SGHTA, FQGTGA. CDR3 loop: CASSLAGMNTEAFF. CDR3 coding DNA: TGTGCCAGCAGCTTGGCAGGGATGAACACTGAAGCTTTCTTT.

In nucleotides, the CDR3 is TGCGCCAGCAGCTGGGGGGACAGACAAAGGAATTCACCCCTCCACTTT. Amino acids: CASSWGDRQRNSPLHF. The chain joins TRBV5-1 to TRBJ1-6, with 7 bases lining up with TRBD1. The CDR3 covers 16 residues. Trimming removed 3 bases from V and 7 bases from J; junction bases left unmatched: 10. The germline V gene encodes CDR1 SGHRS and CDR2 YFSETQ.

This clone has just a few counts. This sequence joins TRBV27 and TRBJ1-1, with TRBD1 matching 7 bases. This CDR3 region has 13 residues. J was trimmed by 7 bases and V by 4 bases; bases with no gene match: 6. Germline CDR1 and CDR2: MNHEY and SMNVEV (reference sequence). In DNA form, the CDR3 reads TGTGCCAGCAGTTACAGGGGATACGGTGAAGCTTTCTTT. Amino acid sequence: CASSYRGYGEAFF.

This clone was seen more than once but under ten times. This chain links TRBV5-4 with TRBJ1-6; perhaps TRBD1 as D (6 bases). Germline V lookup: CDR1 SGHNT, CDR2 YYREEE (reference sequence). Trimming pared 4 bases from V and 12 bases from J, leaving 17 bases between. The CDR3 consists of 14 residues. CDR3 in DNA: TGTGCCAGCAGCGATGGGGGGGGCGCCAGACCCCTCCACTTT. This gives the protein CASSDGGGARPLHF.

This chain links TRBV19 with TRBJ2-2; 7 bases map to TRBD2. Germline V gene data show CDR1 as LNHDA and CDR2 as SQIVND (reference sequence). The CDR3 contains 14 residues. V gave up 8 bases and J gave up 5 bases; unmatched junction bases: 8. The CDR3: CASLGGIWTGELFF. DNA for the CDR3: TGTGCCAGTTTGGGGGGGATTTGGACCGGGGAGCTGTTTTTT.

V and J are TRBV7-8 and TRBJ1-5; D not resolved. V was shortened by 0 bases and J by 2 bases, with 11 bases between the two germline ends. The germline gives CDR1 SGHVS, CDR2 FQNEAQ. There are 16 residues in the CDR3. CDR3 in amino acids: CASSLAAGLGNQPQHF. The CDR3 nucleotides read TGTGCCAGCAGCTTAGCGGCGGGATTAGGCAATCAGCCCCAGCATTTT.

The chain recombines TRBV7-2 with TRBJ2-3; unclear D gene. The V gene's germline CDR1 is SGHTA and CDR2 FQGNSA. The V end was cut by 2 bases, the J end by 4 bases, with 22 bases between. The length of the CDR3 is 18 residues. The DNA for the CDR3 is TGTGCCAGCAGCTTACAGAGGTCTAGTGGTCTAATCGCAGATACGCAGTATTTT. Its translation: CASSLQRSSGLIADTQYF.

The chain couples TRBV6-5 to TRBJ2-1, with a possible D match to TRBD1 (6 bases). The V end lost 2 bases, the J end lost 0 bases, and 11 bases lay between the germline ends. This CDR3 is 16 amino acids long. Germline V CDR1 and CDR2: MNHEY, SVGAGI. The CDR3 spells CASSYPKGGSYNEQFF. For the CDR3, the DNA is TGTGCCAGCAGTTACCCGAAAGGGGGCTCCTACAATGAGCAGTTCTTC.

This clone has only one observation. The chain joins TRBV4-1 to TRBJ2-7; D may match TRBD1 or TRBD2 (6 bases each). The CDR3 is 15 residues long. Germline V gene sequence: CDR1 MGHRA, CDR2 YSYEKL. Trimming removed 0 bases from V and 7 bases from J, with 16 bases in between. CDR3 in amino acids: CASSQDPGEEREQYF. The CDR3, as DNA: TGCGCCAGCAGCCAAGATCCAGGGGAGGAACGTGAGCAGTACTTC.

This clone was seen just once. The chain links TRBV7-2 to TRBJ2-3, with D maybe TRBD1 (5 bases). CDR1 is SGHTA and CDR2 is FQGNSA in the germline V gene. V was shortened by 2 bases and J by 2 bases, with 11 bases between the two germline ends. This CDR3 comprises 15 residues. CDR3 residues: CASSLKGLYTDTQYF. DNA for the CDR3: TGTGCCAGCAGCTTAAAGGGGTTATACACAGATACGCAGTATTTT.

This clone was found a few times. For the CDR3, the DNA is TGTGCCAGCAGCTTGGATTGGGCCGGGGAGCTGTTTTTT. As protein: CASSLDWAGELFF. This chain connects TRBV5-4 to TRBJ2-2; no reliable D call. Germline V gene sequence: CDR1 SGHNT, CDR2 YYREEE (reference sequence). The length of the CDR3 is 13 residues. V shed 0 bases and J shed 6 bases, with 6 bases lying between them.

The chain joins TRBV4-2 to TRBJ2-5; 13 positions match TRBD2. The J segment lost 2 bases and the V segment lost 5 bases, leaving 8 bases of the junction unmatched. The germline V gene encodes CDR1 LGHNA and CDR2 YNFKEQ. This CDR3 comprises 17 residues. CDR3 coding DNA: TGTGCCAGCAGCAAGACTAGCGGGGGGCCTTCGCAAGAGACCCAGTACTTC. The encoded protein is CASSKTSGGPSQETQYF.